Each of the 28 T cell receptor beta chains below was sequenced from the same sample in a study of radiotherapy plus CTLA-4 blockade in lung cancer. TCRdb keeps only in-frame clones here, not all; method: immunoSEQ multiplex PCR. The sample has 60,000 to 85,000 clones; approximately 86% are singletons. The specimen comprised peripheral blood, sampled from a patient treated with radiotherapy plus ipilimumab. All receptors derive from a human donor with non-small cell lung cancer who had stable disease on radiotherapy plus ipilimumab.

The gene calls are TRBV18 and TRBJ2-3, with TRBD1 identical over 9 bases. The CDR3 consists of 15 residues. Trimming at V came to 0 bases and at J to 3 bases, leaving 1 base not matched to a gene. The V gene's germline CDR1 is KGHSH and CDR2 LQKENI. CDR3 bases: TGTGCCAGCTCACCACCGGACAGGGGAACAGATACGCAGTATTTT. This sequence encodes CASSPPDRGTDTQYF.

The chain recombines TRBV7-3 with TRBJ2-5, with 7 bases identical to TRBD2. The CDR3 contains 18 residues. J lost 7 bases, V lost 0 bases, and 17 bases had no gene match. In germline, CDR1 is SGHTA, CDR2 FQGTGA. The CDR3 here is CASSLTGRVRGPGGTQYF. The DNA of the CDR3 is TGTGCCAGCAGCTTAACGGGGAGGGTTCGGGGACCCGGGGGGACCCAGTACTTC. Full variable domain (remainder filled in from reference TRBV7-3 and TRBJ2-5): GAGVSQTPSNKVTEKGKYVELRCDPISGHTALYWYRQSLGQGPEFLIYFQGTGAADDSGLPNDRFFAVRPEGSVSTLKIQRTERGDSAVYLCASSLTGRVRGPGGTQYFGPGTRLLVL.

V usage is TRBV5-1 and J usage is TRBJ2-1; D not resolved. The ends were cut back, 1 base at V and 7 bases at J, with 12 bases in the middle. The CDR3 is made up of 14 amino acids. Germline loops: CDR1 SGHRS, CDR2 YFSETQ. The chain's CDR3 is CASSLNRQNNEQFF. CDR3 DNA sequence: TGCGCCAGCAGCTTGAATAGGCAAAATAATGAGCAGTTCTTC.

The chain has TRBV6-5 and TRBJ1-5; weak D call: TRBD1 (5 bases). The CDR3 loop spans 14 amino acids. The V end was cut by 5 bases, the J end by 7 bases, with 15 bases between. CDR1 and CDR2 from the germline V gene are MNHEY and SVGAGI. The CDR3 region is CASSPGLNGQPQHF. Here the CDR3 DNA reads TGTGCCAGCAGTCCGGGACTGAACGGACAGCCCCAGCATTTT.

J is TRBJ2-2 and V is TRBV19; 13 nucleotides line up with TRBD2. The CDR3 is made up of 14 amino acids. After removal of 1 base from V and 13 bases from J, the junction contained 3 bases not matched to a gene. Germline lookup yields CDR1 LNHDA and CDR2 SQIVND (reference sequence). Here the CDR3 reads CASSIGTSGGRLFF. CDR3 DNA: TGTGCCAGTAGTATAGGGACTAGCGGGGGTCGGCTGTTTTTT.

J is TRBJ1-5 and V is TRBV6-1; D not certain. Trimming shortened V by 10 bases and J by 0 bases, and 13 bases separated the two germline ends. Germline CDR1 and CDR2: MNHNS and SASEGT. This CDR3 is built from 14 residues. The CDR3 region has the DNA TGTGCCACCAACGGCCAACTTAGCAATCAGCCCCAGCATTTT. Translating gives CATNGQLSNQPQHF.

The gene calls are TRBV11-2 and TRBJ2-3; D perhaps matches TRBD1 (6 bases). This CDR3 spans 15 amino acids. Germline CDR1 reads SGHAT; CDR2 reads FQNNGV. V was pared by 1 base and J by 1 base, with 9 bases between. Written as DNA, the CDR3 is TGTGCCAGCAGCTTAGCCAGGGGTCGCACAGATACGCAGTATTTT. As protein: CASSLARGRTDTQYF. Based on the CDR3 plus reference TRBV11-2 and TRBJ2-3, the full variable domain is EAGVAQSPRYKIIEKRQSVAFWCNPISGHATLYWYQQILGQGPKLLIQFQNNGVVDDSQLPKDRFSAERLKGVDSTLKIQPAKLEDSAVYLCASSLARGRTDTQYFGPGTRLTVL.

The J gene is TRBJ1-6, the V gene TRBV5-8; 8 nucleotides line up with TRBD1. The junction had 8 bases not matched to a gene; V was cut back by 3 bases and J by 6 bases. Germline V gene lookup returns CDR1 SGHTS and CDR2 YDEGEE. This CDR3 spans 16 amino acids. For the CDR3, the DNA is TGTGCCAGCAGCTCGCACCGGGACAGGAGTAATTCACCCCTCCACTTT. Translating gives CASSSHRDRSNSPLHF.

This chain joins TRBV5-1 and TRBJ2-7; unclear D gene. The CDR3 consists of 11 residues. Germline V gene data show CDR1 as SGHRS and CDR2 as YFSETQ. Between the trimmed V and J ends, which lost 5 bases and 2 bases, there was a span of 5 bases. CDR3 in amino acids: CASRAAYEQYF. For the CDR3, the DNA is TGCGCCAGCAGGGCCGCCTACGAGCAGTACTTC.

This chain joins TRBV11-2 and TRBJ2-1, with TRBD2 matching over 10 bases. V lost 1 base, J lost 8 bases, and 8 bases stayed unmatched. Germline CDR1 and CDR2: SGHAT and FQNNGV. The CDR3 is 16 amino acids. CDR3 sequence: CASSLVHGLAVYEQFF. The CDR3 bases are TGTGCCAGCAGCTTAGTCCATGGACTAGCGGTATATGAGCAGTTCTTC.

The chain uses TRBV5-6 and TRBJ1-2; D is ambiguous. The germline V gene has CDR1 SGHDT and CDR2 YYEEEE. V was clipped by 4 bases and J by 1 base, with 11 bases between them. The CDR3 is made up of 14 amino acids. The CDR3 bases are TGTGCCAGCAGCGTTAGCCGCCTTAACTATGGCTACACCTTC. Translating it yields CASSVSRLNYGYTF.

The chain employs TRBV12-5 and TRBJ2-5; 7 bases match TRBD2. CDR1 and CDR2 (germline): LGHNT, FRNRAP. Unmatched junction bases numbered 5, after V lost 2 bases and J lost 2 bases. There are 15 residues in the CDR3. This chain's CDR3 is CASGLIERGQETQYF. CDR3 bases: TGTGCTAGTGGTTTGATAGAGCGGGGTCAAGAGACCCAGTACTTC.

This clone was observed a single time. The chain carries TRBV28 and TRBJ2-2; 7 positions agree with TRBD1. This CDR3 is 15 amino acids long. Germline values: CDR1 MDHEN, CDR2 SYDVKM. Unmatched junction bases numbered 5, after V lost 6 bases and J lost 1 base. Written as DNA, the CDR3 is TGTGCCAGCAGGGGGACAGTTTTGAACACCGGGGAGCTGTTTTTT. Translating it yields CASRGTVLNTGELFF. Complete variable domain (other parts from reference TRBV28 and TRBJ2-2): DVKVTQSSRYLVKRTGEKVFLECVQDMDHENMFWYRQDPGLGLRLIYFSYDVKMKEKGDIPEGYSVSREKKERFSLILESASTNQTSMYLCASRGTVLNTGELFFGEGSRLTVL.

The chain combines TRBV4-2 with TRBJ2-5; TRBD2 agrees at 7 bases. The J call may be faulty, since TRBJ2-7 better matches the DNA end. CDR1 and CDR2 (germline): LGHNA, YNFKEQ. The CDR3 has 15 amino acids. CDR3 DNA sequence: TGTGCCAGCAGCCAAGATACAGCGGGGAGGTACGAGCAGTACTTC. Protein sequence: CASSQDTAGRYEQYF.

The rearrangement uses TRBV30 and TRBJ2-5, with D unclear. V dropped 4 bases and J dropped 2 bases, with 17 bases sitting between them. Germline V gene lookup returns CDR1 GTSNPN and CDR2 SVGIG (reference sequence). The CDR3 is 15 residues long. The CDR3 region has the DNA TGTGCCTGGACCCCAATGGGCAGATCTCAAGAGACCCAGTACTTC. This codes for CAWTPMGRSQETQYF. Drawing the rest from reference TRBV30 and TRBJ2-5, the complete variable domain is SQTIHQWPATLVQPVGSPLSLECTVEGTSNPNLYWYRQAAGRGLQLLFYSVGIGQISSEVPQNLSASRPQDRQFILSSKKLLLSDSGFYLCAWTPMGRSQETQYFGPGTRLLVL.

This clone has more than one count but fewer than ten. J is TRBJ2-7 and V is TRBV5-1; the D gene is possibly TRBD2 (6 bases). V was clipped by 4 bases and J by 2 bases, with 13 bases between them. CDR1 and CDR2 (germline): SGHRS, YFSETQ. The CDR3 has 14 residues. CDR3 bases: TGCGCCAGCAGCAGACACGGCGGGACCTACGAGCAGTACTTC. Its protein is CASSRHGGTYEQYF.

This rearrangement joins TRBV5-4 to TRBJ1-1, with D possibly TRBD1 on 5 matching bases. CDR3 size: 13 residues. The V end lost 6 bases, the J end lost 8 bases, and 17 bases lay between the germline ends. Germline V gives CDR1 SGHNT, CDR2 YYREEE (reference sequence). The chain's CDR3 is CASNPTGGREAFF. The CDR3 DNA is TGTGCCAGCAACCCAACGGGGGGTAGAGAAGCTTTCTTT.

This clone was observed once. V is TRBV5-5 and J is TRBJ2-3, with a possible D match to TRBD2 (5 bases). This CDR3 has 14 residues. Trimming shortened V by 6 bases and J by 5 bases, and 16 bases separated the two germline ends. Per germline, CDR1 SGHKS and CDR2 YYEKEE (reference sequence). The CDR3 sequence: CASKVANSVDTQYF. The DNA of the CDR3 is TGTGCCAGCAAAGTAGCGAATTCCGTAGATACGCAGTATTTT.

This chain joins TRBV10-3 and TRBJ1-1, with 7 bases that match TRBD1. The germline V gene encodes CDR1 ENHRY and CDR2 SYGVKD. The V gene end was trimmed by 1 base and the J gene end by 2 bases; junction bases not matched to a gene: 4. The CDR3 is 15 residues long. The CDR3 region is CAISEWQGVNTEAFF. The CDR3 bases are TGTGCCATCAGTGAGTGGCAGGGGGTTAACACTGAAGCTTTCTTT.

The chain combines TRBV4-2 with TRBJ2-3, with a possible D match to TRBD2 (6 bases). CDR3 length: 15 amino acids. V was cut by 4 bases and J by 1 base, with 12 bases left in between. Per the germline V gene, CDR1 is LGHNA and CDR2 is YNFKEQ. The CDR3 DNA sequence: TGTGCCAGCAGCCCGTCGGGGGATCGCACAGATACGCAGTATTTT. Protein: CASSPSGDRTDTQYF.

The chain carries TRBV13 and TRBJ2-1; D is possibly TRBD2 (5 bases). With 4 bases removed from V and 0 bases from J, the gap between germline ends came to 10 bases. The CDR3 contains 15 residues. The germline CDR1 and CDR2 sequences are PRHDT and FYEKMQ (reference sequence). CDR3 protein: CASSYRRSSYNEQFF. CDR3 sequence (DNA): TGTGCCAGCAGCTACCGGAGGAGCTCCTACAATGAGCAGTTCTTC.

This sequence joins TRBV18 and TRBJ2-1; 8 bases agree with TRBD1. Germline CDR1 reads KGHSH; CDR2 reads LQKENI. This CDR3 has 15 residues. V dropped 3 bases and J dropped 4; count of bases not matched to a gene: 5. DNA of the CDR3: TGTGCCAGCTCACCCCGGACAGGGCGTTACAATGAGCAGTTCTTC. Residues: CASSPRTGRYNEQFF.

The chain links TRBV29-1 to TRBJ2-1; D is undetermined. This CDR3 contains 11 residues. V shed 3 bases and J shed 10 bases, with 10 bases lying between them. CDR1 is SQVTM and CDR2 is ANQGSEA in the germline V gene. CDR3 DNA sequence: TGCAGCGTTGACTTGTTCCCGGAGCAGTTCTTC. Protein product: CSVDLFPEQFF.

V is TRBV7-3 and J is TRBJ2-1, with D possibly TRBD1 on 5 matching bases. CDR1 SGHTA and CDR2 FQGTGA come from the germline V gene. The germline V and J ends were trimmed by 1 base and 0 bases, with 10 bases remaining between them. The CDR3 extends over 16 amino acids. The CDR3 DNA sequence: TGTGCCAGCAGCTTAAGCAGGGCCAGCTCCTACAATGAGCAGTTCTTC. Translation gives CASSLSRASSYNEQFF.

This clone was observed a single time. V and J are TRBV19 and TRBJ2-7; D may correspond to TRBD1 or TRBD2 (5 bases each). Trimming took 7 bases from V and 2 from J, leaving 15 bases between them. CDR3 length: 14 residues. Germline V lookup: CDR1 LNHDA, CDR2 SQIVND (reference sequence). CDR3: CASTGTDRPYEQYF. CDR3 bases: TGTGCCAGTACCGGGACCGACCGTCCCTACGAGCAGTACTTC.

The CDR3 DNA follows: TGTGCCAGCAGTGAATACAGGGAAGAGACCCAGTACTTC. It encodes CASSEYREETQYF. V and J are TRBV6-1 and TRBJ2-5; TRBD1 is a possible D gene (6 bases). Germline loops: CDR1 MNHNS, CDR2 SASEGT. The CDR3 is 13 amino acids. Trimming shortened V by 2 bases and J by 3 bases, and 7 bases separated the two germline ends.

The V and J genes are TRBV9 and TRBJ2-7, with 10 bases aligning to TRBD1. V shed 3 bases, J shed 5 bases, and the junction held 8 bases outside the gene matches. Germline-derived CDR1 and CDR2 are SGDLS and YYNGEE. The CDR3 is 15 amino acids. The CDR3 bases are TGTGCCAGCAGCGGGGCCGGGACAGGGGTAAACGAGCAGTACTTC. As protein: CASSGAGTGVNEQYF.

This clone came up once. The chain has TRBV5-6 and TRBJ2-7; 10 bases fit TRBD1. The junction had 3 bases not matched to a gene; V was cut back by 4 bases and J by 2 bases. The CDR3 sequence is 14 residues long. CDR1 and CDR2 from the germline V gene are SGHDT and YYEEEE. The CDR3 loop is CASSGTGVAYEQYF. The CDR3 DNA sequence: TGTGCCAGCAGCGGGACAGGGGTAGCCTACGAGCAGTACTTC. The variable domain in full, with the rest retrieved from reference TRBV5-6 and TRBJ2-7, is DAGVTQSPTHLIKTRGQQVTLRCSPKSGHDTVSWYQQALGQGPQFIFQYYEEEERQRGNFPDRFSGHQFPNYSSELNVNALLLGDSALYLCASSGTGVAYEQYFGPGTRLTVT.